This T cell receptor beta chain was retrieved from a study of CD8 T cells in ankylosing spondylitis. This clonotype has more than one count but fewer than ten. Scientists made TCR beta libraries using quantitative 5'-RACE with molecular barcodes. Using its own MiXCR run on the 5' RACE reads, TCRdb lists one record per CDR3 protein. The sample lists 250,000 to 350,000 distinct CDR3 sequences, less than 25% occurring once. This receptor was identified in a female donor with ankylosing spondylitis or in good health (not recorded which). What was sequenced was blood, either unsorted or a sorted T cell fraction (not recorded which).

CDR3 region: CASSITSGRNTGELFF. CDR3 in DNA: TGTGCCAGCAGTATTACTAGCGGGAGGAACACCGGGGAGCTGTTTTTT. The chain recombines TRBV2 with TRBJ2-2; 11 nucleotides line up with TRBD2. This CDR3 has 16 amino acids. Germline V CDR1 and CDR2: SNHLY, FYNNEI. After removal of 5 bases from V and 1 base from J, the junction contained 3 bases not matched to a gene.